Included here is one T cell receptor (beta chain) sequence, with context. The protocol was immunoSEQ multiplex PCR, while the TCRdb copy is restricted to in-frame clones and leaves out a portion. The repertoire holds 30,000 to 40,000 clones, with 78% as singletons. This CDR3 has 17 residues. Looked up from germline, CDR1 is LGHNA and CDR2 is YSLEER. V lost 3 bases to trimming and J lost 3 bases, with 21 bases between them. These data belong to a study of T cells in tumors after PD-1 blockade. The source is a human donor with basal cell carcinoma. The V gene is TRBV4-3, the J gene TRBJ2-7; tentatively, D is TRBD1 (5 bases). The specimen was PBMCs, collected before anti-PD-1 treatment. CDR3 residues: CASSHHHSLGAYYEQYF. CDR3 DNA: TGCGCCAGCAGCCACCACCACAGCCTAGGGGCATACTACGAGCAGTACTTC.